This TCR beta chain was sequenced for a study of blood T cell repertoires in COVID-19. Study information: Italy, Spain and the United States were the sources of the convalescent and acute COVID-19 samples. Sources were T cells, B-cell-depleted T cells, or PBMCs; the material itself was cDNA or gDNA.

This clone was picked up a small number of times. Under the authors' procedure: For nucleated cells, counts were estimated from reference gene primer amplification. Measured with immunoSEQ multiplex PCR; TCRdb has only the in-frame clones, and not every one. V and J calls and clone size come straight from that table; D and trimming were deduced from the DNA. The sample lists fewer than 250,000 clones, around nine tenths seen once, with more than 2.5% in the top ten. The CDR3 is 12 amino acids. Germline CDR1 reads SQVTM; CDR2 reads ANQGSEA. V was clipped by 0 bases and J by 9 bases, with 11 bases between them.

The sequence was obtained from a man in his 60s with acute or convalescent COVID-19. The sample taken for sequencing was peripheral blood. This sequence joins TRBV29-1 and TRBJ1-2; possibly TRBD1 for D (5 bases). The CDR3 nucleotides read TGCAGCGTTGAAGATCTTCCAGGGAGCTACACCTTC. It is translated as CSVEDLPGSYTF.